This T cell receptor beta chain was found in a study of T cells in tuberculosis. On the study more broadly: Sequenced TCRs come from CD1B-GMM tetramer-binding T cells. This South African cohort compared adolescents with or without latent tuberculosis against adults with active tuberculosis.

A note on this clone: No antigen is known for it.

Broader study findings: Shorter CDR3-alpha in active tuberculosis partly drove smaller distances.

Profiling relied on immunoSEQ multiplex PCR, and the TCRdb table lists in-frame clones only, not all of them. Of about 20,000 clones listed, around 87% are singletons. Latent tuberculosis screening used tuberculin skin test and IGRA at entry. CDR3 length: 21 residues. The sequenced material came from PBMCs. The clonotype comes from a donor aged 10-29 years with latent tuberculosis or without tuberculosis infection. The genes are TRBV21-1 and TRBJ2-1; the D call TRBD2 from the table was never checked on the DNA. TRBV21-1 is designated a pseudogene. The CDR3 region has the DNA TGTGCCAGCAGCAAAGCGCTTTCCGTGATGGGTAGCGGGGGTTCTTACAATGAGCAGTTCTTC. It encodes CASSKALSVMGSGGSYNEQFF.